Given below is one T cell receptor (beta chain) in context. The method was immunoSEQ multiplex PCR; TCRdb's version includes in-frame clones alone and lacks a portion of them. The sample includes tens of thousands of clones, approximately 89% of them seen just once. Germline CDR1 SGHVS, CDR2 FNYEAQ. V was clipped by 0 bases and J by 4 bases, with 15 bases between them. The CDR3 has 16 residues. Autoimmune disease history or systemic immunosuppression disqualified patients. Blood got drawn at baseline, again on cycle 4 day 1, and then on cycle 7 day 1. This entry belongs to a study of OX40 agonist ivuxolimab in advanced cancers. On the study more broadly: The dose-escalation cohort had hepatocellular carcinoma, melanoma, renal cell or head and neck cancer. Participants, 82.7% male, averaged roughly 60 years of age, ranging from roughly 20 to 80.

The material was CD4+ or CD8+ T cells sorted from blood, obtained in a trial of the OX40 agonist ivuxolimab. The genes are TRBV7-6 and TRBJ2-5, with unresolved D. This receptor was taken from an adult with an advanced solid tumor such as melanoma, head and neck, liver or kidney cancer. CDR3 DNA: TGTGCCAGCAGCTTAGCGTGGGCCGGCGCCAGAGAGACCCAGTACTTC. Translated, it gives CASSLAWAGARETQYF.